These 8 T cell receptor beta chains were all obtained from the same sample, sequenced in a study of blood T cell repertoires in COVID-19. Profiled with immunoSEQ multiplex PCR; TCRdb holds only in-frame clones, not every one. The sample holds around 460,000 clones, 70% to 90% seen once. Sample: peripheral blood. All receptors derive from a man younger than 35 with COVID-19, enrolled during active disease.

This clone was seen once. The chain couples TRBV7-8 to TRBJ2-7, with D tentatively TRBD2 (5 bases). V lost 5 bases, J lost 4 bases, and 21 bases lay in between. Germline V lookup: CDR1 SGHVS, CDR2 FQNEAQ. The CDR3 loop spans 16 amino acids. In nucleotides, the CDR3 is TGTGCCAGCAGCAAAAGGTCGGGCGGCAGAGGGTACGAGCAGTACTTC. It codes for CASSKRSGGRGYEQYF.

The V gene is TRBV24-1, the J gene TRBJ1-2; D gene unclear. The V gene lost 5 bases and the J gene lost 5 bases, with 11 bases spanning the gap. CDR1 and CDR2 from the germline V gene are KGHDR and SFDVKD. This CDR3 contains 13 residues. Here the CDR3 reads CATSGPGGYGYTF. The CDR3 DNA sequence: TGTGCCACCAGTGGTCCAGGCGGGTATGGCTACACCTTC.

The J gene is TRBJ2-1, the V gene TRBV20-1, with a weak D call TRBD2 (5 bases). The CDR3 covers 14 residues. Trimming took off 3 bases at V and 2 bases at J, with 11 bases between the two ends. Germline values: CDR1 DFQATT, CDR2 SNEGSKA (reference sequence). The CDR3 bases are TGCAGTGCTAGTACGGGGAAAACCTACAATGAGCAGTTCTTC. Amino acid sequence: CSASTGKTYNEQFF.

V is TRBV5-4 and J is TRBJ2-5; D is uncertain. The CDR3 spans 11 residues. The V gene lost 3 bases and the J gene lost 3 bases, with 3 bases spanning the gap. Germline CDR1 is SGHNT and CDR2 is YYREEE (reference sequence). The CDR3 DNA reads TGTGCCAGCAGCTCTAAAGAGACCCAGTACTTC. The encoded protein is CASSSKETQYF.

The chain employs TRBV7-6 and TRBJ2-3; perhaps TRBD2 as D (5 bases). Germline V lookup: CDR1 SGHVS, CDR2 FNYEAQ. There are 14 residues in the CDR3. Trimming cost V 1 base and J 5 bases, with 10 bases left between them. CDR3 amino acids: CASSLETGRDTQYF. The DNA for the CDR3 is TGTGCCAGCAGCTTAGAGACGGGGAGAGATACGCAGTATTTT.

The gene calls are TRBV9 and TRBJ2-1, with TRBD2 matching 9 bases. The CDR3 extends over 14 amino acids. CDR1 and CDR2 (germline): SGDLS, YYNGEE. V shed 3 bases and J 9 bases; nucleotides not matched to a gene: 7. CDR3 region: CASSARLADVEQFF. The DNA for the CDR3 is TGTGCCAGCAGCGCGAGACTAGCGGATGTTGAGCAGTTCTTC.

The chain uses TRBV4-2 and TRBJ2-7; maybe TRBD1 (6 bases). CDR1 and CDR2 (germline): LGHNA, YNFKEQ. Trimming stripped 4 bases from V and 7 bases from J, with 14 bases between. The CDR3 extends over 13 amino acids. CDR3 protein: CASSPGRRGEQYF. For the CDR3, the DNA is TGTGCCAGCAGCCCCGGACGCAGGGGTGAGCAGTACTTC.

The chain has TRBV5-1 and TRBJ2-1, with D perhaps TRBD2 (6 bases). The ends were cut back, 4 bases at V and 0 bases at J, with 11 bases in the middle. Germline V gene data show CDR1 as SGHRS and CDR2 as YFSETQ. There are 15 residues in the CDR3. CDR3 sequence reads: CASSPLASSYNEQFF. DNA for the CDR3: TGCGCCAGCAGCCCTCTAGCGAGCTCCTACAATGAGCAGTTCTTC.